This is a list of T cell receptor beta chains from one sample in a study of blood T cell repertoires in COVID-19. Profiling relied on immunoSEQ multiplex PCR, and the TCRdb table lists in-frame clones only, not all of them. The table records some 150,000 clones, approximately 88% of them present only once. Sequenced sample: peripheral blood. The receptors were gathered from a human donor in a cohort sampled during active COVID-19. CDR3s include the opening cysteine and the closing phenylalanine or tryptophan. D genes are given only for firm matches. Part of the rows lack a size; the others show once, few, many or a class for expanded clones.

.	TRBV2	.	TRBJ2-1	CASSDQTGYNEQFF	TGTGCCAGCAGTGACCAGACAGGATACAATGAGCAGTTCTTC
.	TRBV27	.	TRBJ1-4	CASSPRRGGSETNEKLFF	TGTGCCAGCAGTCCCCGGCGGGGGGGCAGCGAAACTAATGAAAAACTGTTTTTT
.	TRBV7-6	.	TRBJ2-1	CASSLVWPSFSYNEQFF	TGTGCCAGCAGCTTAGTGTGGCCGTCGTTCTCCTACAATGAGCAGTTCTTC
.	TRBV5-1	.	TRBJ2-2	CASSSAGAGDTGELFF	TGCGCCAGCAGCTCCGCCGGCGCGGGTGACACCGGGGAGCTGTTTTTT
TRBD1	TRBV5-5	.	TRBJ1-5	CASSPLEGARGQPQHF	TGTGCCAGCAGCCCCCTCGAGGGGGCGCGAGGTCAGCCCCAGCATTTT
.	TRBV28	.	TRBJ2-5	CASSLLGETQYF	TGTGCCAGCAGCCTCCTCGGAGAGACCCAGTACTTC
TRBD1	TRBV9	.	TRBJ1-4	CASSVTGALNEKLFF	TGTGCCAGCAGCGTAACAGGGGCCCTAAATGAAAAACTGTTTTTT
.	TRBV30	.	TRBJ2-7	CAWSVLYEQYF	TGTGCCTGGAGTGTACTTTACGAGCAGTACTTC
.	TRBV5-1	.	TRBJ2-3	CASSRSLNYGTDTQYF	TGCGCCAGCAGCAGGTCATTAAACTACGGCACAGATACGCAGTATTTT
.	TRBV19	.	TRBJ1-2	CASKSDGYTF	TGTGCCAGTAAATCGGATGGCTACACCTTC
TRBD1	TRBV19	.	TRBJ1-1	CASSIRVWDSMTEAFF	TGTGCCAGTAGTATTCGGGTGTGGGACAGCATGACTGAAGCTTTCTTT
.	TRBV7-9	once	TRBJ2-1	CASSPIQGRDYNEQFF	TGTGCCAGCAGCCCTATACAGGGACGCGACTACAATGAGCAGTTCTTC
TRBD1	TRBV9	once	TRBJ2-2	CASSTRDSLNTGELFF	TGTGCCAGCAGCACCCGGGACAGCCTGAACACCGGGGAGCTGTTTTTT
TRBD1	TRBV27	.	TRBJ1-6	CASSLRAYTGTGDSPLHF	TGTGCCAGCAGTTTGCGGGCCTATACCGGGACAGGGGATTCACCCCTCCACTTT
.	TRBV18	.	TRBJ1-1	CASSPPSGRGTEAFF	TGTGCCAGCTCACCACCATCTGGTAGGGGCACTGAAGCTTTCTTT
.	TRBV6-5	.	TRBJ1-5	CASRPKREGNQPQHF	TGTGCCAGCAGGCCGAAACGGGAGGGCAATCAGCCCCAGCATTTT
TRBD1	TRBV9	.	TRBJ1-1	CASSATGAPTEAFF	TGTGCCAGCAGCGCCACAGGGGCCCCCACTGAAGCTTTCTTT
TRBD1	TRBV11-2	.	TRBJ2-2	CASSSTGANTGELFF	TGTGCCAGCAGCTCTACAGGGGCGAACACCGGGGAGCTGTTTTTT
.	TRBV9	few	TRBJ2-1	CASSVVASDNEQFF	TGTGCCAGCAGCGTAGTAGCTTCCGACAATGAGCAGTTCTTC
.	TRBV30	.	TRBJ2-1	CAWSLDNEQFF	TGTGCCTGGAGTCTCGACAATGAGCAGTTCTTC
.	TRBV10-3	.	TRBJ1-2	CAISESLEGLDGYTF	TGTGCCATCAGTGAGTCGTTGGAGGGTCTAGATGGCTACACCTTC
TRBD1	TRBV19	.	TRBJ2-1	CASASGTGPDEQFF	TGTGCCAGTGCTTCCGGGACAGGTCCCGATGAGCAGTTCTTC
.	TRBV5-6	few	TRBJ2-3	CASNLGLTTLGADTQYF	TGTGCCAGCAACCTCGGACTGACTACATTAGGCGCAGATACGCAGTATTTT
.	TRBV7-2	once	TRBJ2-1	CASSLEGEYNEQFF	TGTGCCAGCAGCTTAGAAGGGGAATACAATGAGCAGTTCTTC
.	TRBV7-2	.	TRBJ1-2	CASSLGRSYGYTF	TGTGCCAGCAGCTTAGGCCGGAGCTATGGCTACACCTTC
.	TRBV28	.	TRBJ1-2	CASSSRLLPSGYTF	TGTGCCAGCAGTTCTCGACTCCTCCCCAGTGGCTACACCTTC
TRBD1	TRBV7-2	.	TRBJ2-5	CASRSNRGGETQYF	TGTGCCAGCAGGTCTAACAGGGGTGGGGAGACCCAGTACTTC
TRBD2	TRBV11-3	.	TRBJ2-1	CASSWSSGSSSYNEQFF	TGTGCCAGCAGCTGGTCTAGCGGTTCGAGCTCCTACAATGAGCAGTTCTTC
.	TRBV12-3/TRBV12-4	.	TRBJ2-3	CASSNSGTDTQYF	TGTGCCAGCAGTAACAGTGGCACAGATACGCAGTATTTT
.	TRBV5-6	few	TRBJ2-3	CASSLTAGAGGTQYF	TGTGCCAGCAGCTTGACAGCGGGAGCAGGGGGTACGCAGTATTTT
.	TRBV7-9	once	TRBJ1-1	CASSLVRETEAFF	TGTGCCAGCAGCTTAGTACGGGAAACTGAAGCTTTCTTT
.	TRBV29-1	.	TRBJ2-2	CSAEGTGELFF	TGCAGCGCCGAGGGTACCGGGGAGCTGTTTTTT
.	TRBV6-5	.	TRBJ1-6	CASSQINSPLHF	TGTGCCAGTTCCCAGATAAATTCACCCCTCCACTTT
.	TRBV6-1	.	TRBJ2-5	CASSEREGPGQETQYF	TGTGCCAGCAGTGAACGAGAGGGCCCCGGCCAAGAGACCCAGTACTTC
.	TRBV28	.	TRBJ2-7	CASRSVGAHYEQYF	TGTGCCAGCAGGTCGGTAGGGGCTCACTACGAGCAGTACTTC
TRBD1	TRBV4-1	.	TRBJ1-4	CASSQVTGKRADEKLFF	TGCGCCAGCAGCCAAGTGACAGGGAAGCGAGCCGATGAAAAACTGTTTTTT
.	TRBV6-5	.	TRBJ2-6	CASSRTGSGANVLTF	TGTGCCAGCAGTAGAACAGGGTCAGGGGCCAACGTCCTGACTTTC
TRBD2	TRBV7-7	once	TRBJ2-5	CASSLASGGAETQYF	TGTGCTAGCAGCTTAGCTAGCGGAGGGGCAGAGACCCAGTACTTC
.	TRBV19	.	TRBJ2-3	CASSIGLTDTQYF	TGTGCCAGTAGTATAGGGCTCACAGATACGCAGTATTTT
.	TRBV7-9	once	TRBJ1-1	CASSLPTGLNTEAFF	TGTGCCAGCAGCCTTCCGACAGGACTGAACACTGAAGCTTTCTTT
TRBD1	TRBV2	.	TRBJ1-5	CASSTQGGRSNQPQHF	TGTGCCAGCAGTACACAGGGGGGACGGAGCAATCAGCCCCAGCATTTT
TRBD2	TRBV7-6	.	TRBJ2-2	CASSNGGGTGELFF	TGTGCCAGCAGCAACGGGGGGGGCACCGGGGAGCTGTTTTTT
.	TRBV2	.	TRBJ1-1	CASSIGGTEAFF	TGTGCCAGCTCCATCGGGGGCACTGAAGCTTTCTTT
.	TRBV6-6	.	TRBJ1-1	CASQDSFYTEAFF	TGTGCCAGCCAAGACAGCTTCTACACTGAAGCTTTCTTT
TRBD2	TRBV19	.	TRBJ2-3	CASTPGGGGPDTQYF	TGTGCCAGTACCCCGGGAGGGGGAGGGCCAGATACGCAGTATTTT
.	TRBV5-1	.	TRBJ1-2	CASSLEWGSNYGYTF	TGCGCCAGCAGCTTGGAATGGGGCTCTAACTATGGCTACACCTTC
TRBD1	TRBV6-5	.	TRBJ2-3	CASLGGADTQYF	TGTGCCAGCTTAGGGGGCGCAGATACGCAGTATTTT
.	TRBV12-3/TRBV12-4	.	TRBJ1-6	CASSLEAGSPLHF	TGTGCCAGCAGTTTAGAGGCGGGTTCACCCCTCCACTTT
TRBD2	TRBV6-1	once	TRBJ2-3	CASSKGLAGVSADTQYF	TGTGCCAGCAGTAAAGGACTAGCGGGAGTAAGTGCAGATACGCAGTATTTT
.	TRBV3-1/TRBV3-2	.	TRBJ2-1	CASSQEVGVFEQFF	TGTGCCAGCAGCCAAGAGGTCGGGGTGTTTGAGCAGTTCTTC
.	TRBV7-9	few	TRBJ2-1	CASSLSQGYGEQFF	TGTGCCAGCAGCTTAAGCCAGGGTTACGGTGAGCAGTTCTTC
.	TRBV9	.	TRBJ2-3	CASSAPGERASVTDTQYF	TGTGCCAGCAGCGCCCCCGGAGAGAGGGCAAGCGTCACAGATACGCAGTATTTT
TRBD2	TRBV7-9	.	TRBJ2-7	CASSSTSGGVPYEQYF	TGTGCCAGCAGCTCAACTAGCGGGGGGGTTCCCTACGAGCAGTACTTC
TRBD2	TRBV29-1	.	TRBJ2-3	CSVLAGGTDTQYF	TGCAGCGTTCTAGCGGGGGGAACAGATACGCAGTATTTT
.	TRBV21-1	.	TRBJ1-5	CASTPGLWEQYNQPQHF	TGTGCCAGCACCCCCGGACTATGGGAGCAGTATAATCAGCCCCAGCATTTT
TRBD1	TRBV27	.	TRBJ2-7	CASSLYGLGTGKSSYEQYF	TGTGCCAGCAGTTTATATGGGCTGGGGACAGGGAAGAGCTCCTACGAGCAGTACTTC
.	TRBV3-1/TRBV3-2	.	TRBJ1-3	CASSQWGPGNTIYF	TGTGCCAGCAGCCAATGGGGCCCTGGAAACACCATATATTTT